One sample yielded the 7 T cell receptor beta chains listed below, sequenced in a study of blood T cell repertoires in COVID-19. The protocol was immunoSEQ multiplex PCR, while the TCRdb copy is restricted to in-frame clones and leaves out a portion. Here the sample spans 65,000 to 85,000 clones, 75% to 90% being singletons. Sample: peripheral blood. The receptors derive from an older man with COVID-19, enrolled during active disease.

The chain carries TRBV7-3 and TRBJ1-1; no clear D. This CDR3 spans 12 amino acids. Germline loops: CDR1 SGHTA, CDR2 FQGTGA. With 0 bases removed from V and 8 bases from J, the gap between germline ends came to 7 bases. The CDR3 DNA follows: TGTGCCAGCAGCTTAACTGGAGACGAAGCTTTCTTT. As protein: CASSLTGDEAFF. The whole variable domain, remainder taken from reference TRBV7-3 and TRBJ1-1, is GAGVSQTPSNKVTEKGKYVELRCDPISGHTALYWYRQSLGQGPEFLIYFQGTGAADDSGLPNDRFFAVRPEGSVSTLKIQRTERGDSAVYLCASSLTGDEAFFGQGTRLTVV.

The rearrangement uses TRBV5-4 and TRBJ2-5, with 7 bases matching TRBD2. CDR3 length: 14 amino acids. Germline CDR1 SGHNT, CDR2 YYREEE (reference sequence). J lost 5 bases, V lost 2 bases, and 6 bases had no gene match. The CDR3, as DNA: TGTGCCAGCAGCTTCATGGGGGGGGGTGAGACCCAGTACTTC. Its translation: CASSFMGGGETQYF.

V and J are TRBV6-2 or TRBV6-3 and TRBJ2-1; 7 bases agree with TRBD1. CDR1 MNHEY and CDR2 SVGEGT come from the germline V gene. CDR3 size: 13 residues. J was trimmed by 8 bases and V by 6 bases; bases with no gene match: 7. CDR3 amino acids: CASSPTGIDEQFF. For the CDR3, the DNA is TGTGCCAGCAGCCCGACAGGGATTGATGAGCAGTTCTTC.

The V gene is TRBV28, the J gene TRBJ2-2; tentative D call: TRBD1 (5 bases). V shed 5 bases and J shed 5 bases, with 9 bases lying between them. This CDR3 is built from 13 residues. Germline CDR1 is MDHEN and CDR2 is SYDVKM. The CDR3 here is CASSTTETGELFF. As DNA, the CDR3 is TGTGCCAGCAGTACGACAGAGACCGGGGAGCTGTTTTTT.

CDR3 amino acids: CASSPVRAMGTGELFF. The CDR3 bases are TGTGCCAGCAGCCCTGTGCGGGCGATGGGGACCGGGGAGCTGTTTTTT. This sequence joins TRBV3-1 (or the pseudogene TRBV3-2) and TRBJ2-2; possible D gene TRBD2, 5 bases. CDR3 length equals 16 residues. The germline V and J ends were trimmed by 4 bases and 5 bases, with 17 bases remaining between them. Germline assignment: CDR1 LGHDT and CDR2 YNNKEL (reference sequence).

The rearrangement uses TRBV5-5 and TRBJ1-3; TRBD1 matches at 7 bases. Trimming cost V 3 bases and J 5 bases; bases outside gene matches: 5. Germline values: CDR1 SGHKS, CDR2 YYEKEE (reference sequence). The CDR3 runs to 14 residues. The CDR3 coding sequence is TGTGCCAGCAGCTCACAGGGGTCGAGAAACACCATATATTTT. It specifies CASSSQGSRNTIYF.

The V and J genes are TRBV2 and TRBJ1-2; 7 bases line up with TRBD1. The CDR3 spans 14 residues. Germline assignment: CDR1 SNHLY and CDR2 FYNNEI. Trimming removed 5 bases from V and 1 base from J; junction bases left unmatched: 4. The CDR3 reads CASSSDRVNYGYTF. The CDR3 DNA follows: TGTGCCAGCAGTTCTGACAGGGTTAACTATGGCTACACCTTC. Based on the CDR3 plus reference TRBV2 and TRBJ1-2, the full variable domain is EPEVTQTPSHQVTQMGQEVILRCVPISNHLYFYWYRQILGQKVEFLVSFYNNEISEKSEIFDDQFSVERPDGSNFTLKIRSTKLEDSAMYFCASSSDRVNYGYTFGSGTRLTVV.